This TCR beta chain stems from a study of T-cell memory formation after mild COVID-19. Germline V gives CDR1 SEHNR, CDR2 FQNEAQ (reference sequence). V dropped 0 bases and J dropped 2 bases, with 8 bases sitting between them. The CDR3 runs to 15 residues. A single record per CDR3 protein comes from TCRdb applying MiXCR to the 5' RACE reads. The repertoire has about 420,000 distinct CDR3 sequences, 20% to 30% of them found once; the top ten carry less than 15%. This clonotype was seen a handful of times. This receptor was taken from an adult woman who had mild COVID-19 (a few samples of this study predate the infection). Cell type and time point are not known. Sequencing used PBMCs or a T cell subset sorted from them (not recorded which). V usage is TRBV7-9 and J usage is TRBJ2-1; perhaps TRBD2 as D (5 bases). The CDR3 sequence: CASSLARVAYNEQFF. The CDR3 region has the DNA TGTGCCAGCAGCTTAGCGCGGGTGGCCTACAATGAGCAGTTCTTC.